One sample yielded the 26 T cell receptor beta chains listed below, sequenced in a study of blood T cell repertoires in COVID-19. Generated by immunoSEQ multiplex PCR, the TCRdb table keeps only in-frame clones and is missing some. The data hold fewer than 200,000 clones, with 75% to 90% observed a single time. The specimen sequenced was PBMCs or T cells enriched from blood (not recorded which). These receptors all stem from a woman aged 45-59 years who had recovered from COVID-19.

The chain's CDR3 is CASSEGQGGAQETQYF. In nucleotides, the CDR3 is TGTGCCAGCAGTGAAGGACAGGGAGGGGCCCAAGAGACCCAGTACTTC. The chain joins TRBV25-1 to TRBJ2-5; a weak D match, TRBD1 (8 bases). Trimming cost V 2 bases and J 1 base, with 14 bases left between them. The CDR3 length is 16 residues. CDR1 and CDR2 from the germline V gene are MGHDK and SYGVNS. Supplemented by reference TRBV25-1 and TRBJ2-5, the full variable domain reads EADIYQTPRYLVIGTGKKITLECSQTMGHDKMYWYQQDPGMELHLIHYSYGVNSTEKGDLSSESTVSRIRTEHFPLTLESARPSHTSQYLCASSEGQGGAQETQYFGPGTRLLVL.

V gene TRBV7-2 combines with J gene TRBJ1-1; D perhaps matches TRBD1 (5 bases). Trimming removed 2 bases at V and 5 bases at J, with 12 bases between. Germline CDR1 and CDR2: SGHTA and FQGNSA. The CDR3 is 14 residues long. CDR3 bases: TGTGCCAGCAGCTTATTGGGGGGAGGTACTGAAGCTTTCTTT. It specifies CASSLLGGGTEAFF.

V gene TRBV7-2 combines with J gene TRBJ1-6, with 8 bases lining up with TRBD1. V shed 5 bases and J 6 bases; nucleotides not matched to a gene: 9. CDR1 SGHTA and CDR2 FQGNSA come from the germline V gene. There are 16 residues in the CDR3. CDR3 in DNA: TGTGCCAGCAGCCCCACACCCGGACAGGGTAATTCACCCCTCCACTTT. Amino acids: CASSPTPGQGNSPLHF.

The CDR3 region has the DNA TGTGCCAGTAGGACTAGCGGCAGAGGAAACACCATATATTTT. Its protein product is CASRTSGRGNTIYF. The V and J genes are TRBV19 and TRBJ1-3; no reliable D call. With 6 bases removed from V and 4 bases from J, the gap between germline ends came to 13 bases. Germline V gives CDR1 LNHDA, CDR2 SQIVND (reference sequence). This CDR3 has 14 residues.

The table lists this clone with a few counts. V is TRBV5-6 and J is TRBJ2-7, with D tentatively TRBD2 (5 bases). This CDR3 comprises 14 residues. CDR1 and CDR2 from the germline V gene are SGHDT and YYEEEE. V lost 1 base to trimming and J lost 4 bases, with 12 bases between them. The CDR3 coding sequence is TGTGCCAGCAGCTTGTCTCAGGACTTATACGAGCAGTACGTC. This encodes CASSLSQDLYEQYV.

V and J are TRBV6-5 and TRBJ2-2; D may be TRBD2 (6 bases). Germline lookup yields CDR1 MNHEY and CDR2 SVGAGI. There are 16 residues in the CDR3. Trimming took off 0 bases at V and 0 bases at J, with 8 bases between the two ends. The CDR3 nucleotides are TGTGCCAGCAGTTACTCGGGACTCTCGAACACCGGGGAGCTGTTTTTT. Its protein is CASSYSGLSNTGELFF.

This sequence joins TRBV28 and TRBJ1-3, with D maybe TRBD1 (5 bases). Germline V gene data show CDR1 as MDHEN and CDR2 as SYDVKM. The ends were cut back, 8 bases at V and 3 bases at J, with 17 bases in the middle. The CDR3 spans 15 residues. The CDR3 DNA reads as TGTGCCAGCGTGGTTGCGGGACTGAGTGGAAACACCATATATTTT. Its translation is CASVVAGLSGNTIYF.

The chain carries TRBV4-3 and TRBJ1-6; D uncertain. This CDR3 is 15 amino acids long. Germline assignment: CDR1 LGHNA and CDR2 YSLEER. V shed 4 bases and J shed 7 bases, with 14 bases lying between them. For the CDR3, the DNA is TGCGCCAGCAGCCGGTACGACGGGGAAAATTCACCCCTCCACTTT. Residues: CASSRYDGENSPLHF.

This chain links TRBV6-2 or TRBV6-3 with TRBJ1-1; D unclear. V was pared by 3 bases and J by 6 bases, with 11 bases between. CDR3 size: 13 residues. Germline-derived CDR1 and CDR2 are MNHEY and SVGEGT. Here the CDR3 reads CASSYPSGPEAFF. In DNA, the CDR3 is TGTGCCAGCAGTTATCCATCTGGGCCTGAAGCTTTCTTT.

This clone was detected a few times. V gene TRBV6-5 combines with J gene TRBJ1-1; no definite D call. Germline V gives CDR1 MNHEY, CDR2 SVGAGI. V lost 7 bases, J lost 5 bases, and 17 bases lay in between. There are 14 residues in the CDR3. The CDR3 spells CASIPMGSVTEAFF. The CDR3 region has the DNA TGTGCCAGCATCCCCATGGGCTCGGTGACTGAAGCTTTCTTT.

The CDR3 is CASRSEAQGAAEQFF. The CDR3 nucleotides read TGTGCCAGCAGGTCGGAGGCACAGGGCGCAGCGGAGCAGTTCTTC. This chain joins TRBV5-4 and TRBJ2-1; D may be TRBD1 (6 bases). CDR1 SGHNT and CDR2 YYREEE come from the germline V gene (reference sequence). Trimming removed 5 bases at V and 10 bases at J, with 22 bases between. The CDR3 consists of 15 residues.

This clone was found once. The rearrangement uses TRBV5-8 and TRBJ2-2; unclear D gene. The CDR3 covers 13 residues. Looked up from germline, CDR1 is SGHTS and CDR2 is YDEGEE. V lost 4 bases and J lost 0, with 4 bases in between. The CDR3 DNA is TGTGCCAGCAGCATCGCGAACACCGGGGAGCTGTTTTTT. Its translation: CASSIANTGELFF.

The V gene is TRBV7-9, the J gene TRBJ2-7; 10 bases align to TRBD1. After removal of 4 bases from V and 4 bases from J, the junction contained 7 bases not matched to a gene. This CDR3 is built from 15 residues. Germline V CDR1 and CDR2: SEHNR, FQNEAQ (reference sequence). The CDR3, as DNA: TGTGCCAGCAGCTCGCAAGGGACAGGGGAGTACGAGCAGTACGTC. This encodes CASSSQGTGEYEQYV.

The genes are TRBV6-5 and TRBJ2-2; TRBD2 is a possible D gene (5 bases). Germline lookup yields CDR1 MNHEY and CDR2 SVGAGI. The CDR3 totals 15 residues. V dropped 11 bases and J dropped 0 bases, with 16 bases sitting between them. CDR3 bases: TGTGCCTGCCGGAAGATGGAGGCGAACACCGGGGAGCTGTTTTTT. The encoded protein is CACRKMEANTGELFF.

CDR3 region: CAISPGTGFGDQPQHF. Written as DNA, the CDR3 is TGTGCCATCAGTCCCGGGACAGGGTTTGGGGATCAGCCCCAGCATTTT. The chain links TRBV10-3 to TRBJ1-5; 9 positions match TRBD1. The CDR3 length is 16 residues. The V gene end was trimmed by 5 bases and the J gene end by 5 bases; junction bases not matched to a gene: 10. The germline CDR1 and CDR2 sequences are ENHRY and SYGVKD.

CDR3 coding DNA: TGTGCCAGCAGCTCCCTGGGACTTGCCTATGGCTACACCTTC. Protein sequence: CASSSLGLAYGYTF. The chain joins TRBV13 to TRBJ1-2; tentative D call: TRBD1 (5 bases). Germline V gives CDR1 PRHDT, CDR2 FYEKMQ (reference sequence). Trimming stripped 4 bases from V and 4 bases from J, with 13 bases between. This CDR3 is 14 amino acids long.

The CDR3 DNA reads TGCGCCTCGAGGTCGGACACTGAAGCTTTCTTT. Amino acid sequence: CASRSDTEAFF. V gene TRBV5-1 combines with J gene TRBJ1-1; unclear D gene. From germline, CDR1 is SGHRS and CDR2 YFSETQ. V was clipped by 10 bases and J by 3 bases, with 10 bases between them. This CDR3 has 11 amino acids.

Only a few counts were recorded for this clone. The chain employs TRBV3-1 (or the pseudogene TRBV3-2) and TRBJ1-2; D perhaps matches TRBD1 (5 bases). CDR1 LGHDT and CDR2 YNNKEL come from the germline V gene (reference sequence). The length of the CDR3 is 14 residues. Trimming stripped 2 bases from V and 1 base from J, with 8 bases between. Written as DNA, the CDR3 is TGTGCCAGCAGCCAACAGGGAATTAACTATGGCTACACCTTC. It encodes CASSQQGINYGYTF.

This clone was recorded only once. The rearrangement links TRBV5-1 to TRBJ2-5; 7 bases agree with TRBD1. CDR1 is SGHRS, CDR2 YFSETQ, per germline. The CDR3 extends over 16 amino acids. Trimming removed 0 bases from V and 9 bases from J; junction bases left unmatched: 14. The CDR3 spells CASSLAQGWERGPQYF. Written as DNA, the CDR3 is TGCGCCAGCAGCTTGGCCCAAGGTTGGGAGAGGGGGCCCCAGTACTTC. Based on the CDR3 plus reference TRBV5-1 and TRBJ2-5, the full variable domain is KAGVTQTPRYLIKTRGQQVTLSCSPISGHRSVSWYQQTPGQGLQFLFEYFSETQRNKGNFPGRFSGRQFSNSRSEMNVSTLELGDSALYLCASSLAQGWERGPQYFGPGTRLLVL.

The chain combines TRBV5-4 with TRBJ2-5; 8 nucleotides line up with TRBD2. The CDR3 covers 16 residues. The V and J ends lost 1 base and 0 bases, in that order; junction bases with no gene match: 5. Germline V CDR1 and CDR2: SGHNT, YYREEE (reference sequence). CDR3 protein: CASSLSSGAYQETQYF. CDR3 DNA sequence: TGTGCCAGCAGCTTGAGTAGCGGGGCATACCAAGAGACCCAGTACTTC.

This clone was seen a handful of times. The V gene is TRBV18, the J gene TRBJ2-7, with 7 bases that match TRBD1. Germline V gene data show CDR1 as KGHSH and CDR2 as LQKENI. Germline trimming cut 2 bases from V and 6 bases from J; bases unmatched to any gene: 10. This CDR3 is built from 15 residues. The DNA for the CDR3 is TGTGCCAGCTCACCAGCACCGGGACAGCCCCTCGAGCAGTACGTC. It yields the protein CASSPAPGQPLEQYV.

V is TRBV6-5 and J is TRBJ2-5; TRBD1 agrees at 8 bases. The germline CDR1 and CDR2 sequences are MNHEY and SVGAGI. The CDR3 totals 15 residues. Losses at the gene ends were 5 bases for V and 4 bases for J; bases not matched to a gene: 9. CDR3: CASSTHQTGGETQYF. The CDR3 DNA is TGTGCCAGCAGTACCCACCAAACAGGGGGAGAGACCCAGTACTTC.

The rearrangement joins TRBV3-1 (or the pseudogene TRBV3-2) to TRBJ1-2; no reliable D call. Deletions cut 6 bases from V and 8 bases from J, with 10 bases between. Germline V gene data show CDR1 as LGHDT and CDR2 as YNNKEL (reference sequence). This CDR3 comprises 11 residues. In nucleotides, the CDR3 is TGTGCCAGCAGAAAGACTGGCGGCTACACCTTC. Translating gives CASRKTGGYTF.

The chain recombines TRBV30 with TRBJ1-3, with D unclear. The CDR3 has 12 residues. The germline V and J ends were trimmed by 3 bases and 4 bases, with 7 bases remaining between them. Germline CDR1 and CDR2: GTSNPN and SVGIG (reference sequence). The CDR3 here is CAWRFSGNTIYF. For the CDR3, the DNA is TGTGCCTGGAGATTCTCCGGAAACACCATATATTTT.

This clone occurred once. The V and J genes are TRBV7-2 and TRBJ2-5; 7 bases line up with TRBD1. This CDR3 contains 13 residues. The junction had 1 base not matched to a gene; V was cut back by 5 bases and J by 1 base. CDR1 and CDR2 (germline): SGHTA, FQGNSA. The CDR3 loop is CASSRDSQETQYF. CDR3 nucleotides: TGTGCCAGCAGCCGGGACAGCCAAGAGACCCAGTACTTC.

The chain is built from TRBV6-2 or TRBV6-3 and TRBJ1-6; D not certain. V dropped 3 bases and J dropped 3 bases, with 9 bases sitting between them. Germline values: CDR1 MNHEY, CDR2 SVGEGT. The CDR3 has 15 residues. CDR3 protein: CASSYRGVYNSPLHF. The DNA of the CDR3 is TGTGCCAGCAGTTATCGGGGTGTCTATAATTCACCCCTCCACTTT.